The following is a T cell receptor beta chain sequence with its context. There is no known antigen for this receptor. No base-level quality is on record; no much larger clone is a single base apart. For sequencing of the TCRbeta CDR3 region, genomic DNA was extracted from the sorted cells. The immunoSEQ Assay was used to sequence the TCRbeta CDR3 regions. In its TCRdb copy, this immuneACCESS table keeps in-frame sequences only and misses some clones. Where compared with another copy, unresolved V genes explain less than half of these, and the others have no known cause. This sample holds some 60,000 clones; under 95% were observed only once. Of the sample, 14% to 15% falls within the top ten clones. This sample is part of a study of OX40 agonist ivuxolimab in advanced cancers. For the study in its entirety: Ivuxolimab was a fully human IgG2 agonistic monoclonal antibody targeting the costimulatory receptor OX40 (CD134). Prior anti-PD-1, anti-PD-L1 or anti-CTLA-4 therapy was permitted, and checkpoint inhibitors had been received by roughly 40% of dose-escalation patients. Partial responses occurred in three dose-escalation patients, of whom one had hepatocellular carcinoma and two had cutaneous melanoma. Intravenous ivuxolimab was administered to patients every 2 weeks at six dose levels: 0.01, 0.1, 0.3, 1.5, 3 and 10 mg/kg. A male proportion of about 79% and a mean age of roughly 55 years, ranging from 23 to 79, were recorded for the dose-escalation cohort. Of the approximately 54 dose-escalation patients, hepatocellular carcinoma was present in approximately 20, melanoma in around 15, renal cell carcinoma in 9 and head and neck cancer in 9. Peripheral TCRbeta sequencing was intended to test whether TCR sequence diversity was altered and clonal T-cell expansion was caused by ivuxolimab. The paper reports the monotherapy dose-escalation portion (N = 52 patients) of the phase I ivuxolimab trial.

As encoded in the germline V gene (reference sequence), CDR1 is MNHNY while CDR2 is SVGAGI. Trimming at the junction amounts to 2 bases on V and 6 bases on J, and the germline ends lie 16 bases apart. The CDR3 runs 15 amino acids, cysteine and phenylalanine included. Just the 45-base CDR3 DNA is kept, in frame starting at base 1. Patients with autoimmune disease history or receiving systemic immunosuppression were excluded from the trial. Peripheral blood for TCR sequencing was drawn from every dose cohort at baseline, at cycle 4 day 1 and at cycle 7 day 1. Samples came from an open-label, multicenter, first-in-human phase I dose-escalation trial of ivuxolimab. Adults with locally advanced or metastatic melanoma, renal cell, hepatocellular, or head and neck squamous cell carcinoma were enrolled in the trial. Before TCR sequencing, CD4+ and CD8+ T cells were separately sorted from peripheral blood.

Study-level results and caveats: Low levels of normalized T-cell clonal expansion were also seen in some patients who did not respond. The antigen specificity of the peripheral T cells that underwent clonal expansion was not determined. At doses of 0.1 to 3.0 mg/kg, clonal expansion of both CD4+ and CD8+ blood T cells was observed from baseline to week 6. After ivuxolimab, expanded clones were on average more numerous among CD8+ T cells than among CD4+ T cells. In the 0.1-3.0 mg/kg groups, partial responders were among the patients with the lowest normalized peripheral clonal expansion, particularly in CD8+ T cells.

This specimen consisted of CD4+ or CD8+ T cells sorted from blood, obtained in a trial of the OX40 agonist ivuxolimab. The rearrangement combines TRBV6-6 with TRBJ1-2; matching of 6 bases hints at TRBD1 as the D gene. This receptor was taken from an adult with an advanced solid tumor such as melanoma, head and neck, liver or kidney cancer. The base sequence is TGTGCCAGCAGTTACGGGGGGCGGGGCCTTGATGGCTACACCTTC. Its protein is CASSYGGRGLDGYTF.